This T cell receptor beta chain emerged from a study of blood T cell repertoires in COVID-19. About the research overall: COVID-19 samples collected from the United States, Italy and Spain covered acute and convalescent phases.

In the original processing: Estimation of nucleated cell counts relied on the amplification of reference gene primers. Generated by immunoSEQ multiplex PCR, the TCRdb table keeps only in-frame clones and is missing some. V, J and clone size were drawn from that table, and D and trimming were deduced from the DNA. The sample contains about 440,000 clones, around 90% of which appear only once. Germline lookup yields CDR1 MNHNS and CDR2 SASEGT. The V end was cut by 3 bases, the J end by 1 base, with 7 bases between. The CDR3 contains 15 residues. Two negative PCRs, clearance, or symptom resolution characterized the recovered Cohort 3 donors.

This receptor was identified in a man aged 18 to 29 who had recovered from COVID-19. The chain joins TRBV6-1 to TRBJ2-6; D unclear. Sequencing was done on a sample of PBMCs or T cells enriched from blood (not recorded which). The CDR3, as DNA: TGTGCCAGCAGTGACCCCGGTTCTGGGGCCAACGTCCTGACTTTC. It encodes CASSDPGSGANVLTF.